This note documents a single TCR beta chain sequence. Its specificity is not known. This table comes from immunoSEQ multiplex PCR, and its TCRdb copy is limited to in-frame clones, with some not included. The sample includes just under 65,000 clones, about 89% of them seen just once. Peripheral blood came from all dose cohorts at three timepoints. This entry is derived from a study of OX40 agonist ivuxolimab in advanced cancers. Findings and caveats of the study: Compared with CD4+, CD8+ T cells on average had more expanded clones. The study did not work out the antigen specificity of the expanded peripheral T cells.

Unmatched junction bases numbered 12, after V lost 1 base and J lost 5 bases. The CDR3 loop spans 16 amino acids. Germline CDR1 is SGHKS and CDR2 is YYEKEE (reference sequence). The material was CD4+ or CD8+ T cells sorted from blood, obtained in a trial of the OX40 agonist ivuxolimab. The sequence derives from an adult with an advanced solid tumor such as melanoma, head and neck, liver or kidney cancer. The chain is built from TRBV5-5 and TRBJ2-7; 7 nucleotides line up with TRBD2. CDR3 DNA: TGTGCCAGCAGCTTGAGGCGGGAGCCGAGTCTGAACGAGCAGTACTTC. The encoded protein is CASSLRREPSLNEQYF.